Below are 18 T cell receptor beta chains sequenced from a single sample in a study of tumor-infiltrating lymphocytes in glioblastoma multiforme. Three nested ARM-PCR rounds with V-beta and C-beta primers built TCRB libraries. MiXCR was run by TCRdb on the multiplex PCR reads, yielding one entry per CDR3 protein. This sample carries 8,000 to 10,000 distinct CDR3 sequences, approximately 70% of them seen once, and the ten largest clones take about 54%. Sequenced: brain tumor tissue. Receptors originate from a male donor with glioblastoma.

By share, this clonotype counts as medium-sized. The chain carries TRBV20-1 and TRBJ1-3; D remains unclear. The CDR3 covers 15 residues. The V end lost 5 bases, the J end lost 0 bases, and 14 bases lay between the germline ends. CDR1 DFQATT and CDR2 SNEGSKA come from the germline V gene (reference sequence). The CDR3 is CSARSRDYSGNTIYF. CDR3 coding DNA: TGCAGTGCTCGAAGTAGGGATTACTCTGGAAACACCATATATTTT.

The chain has TRBV12-3 or TRBV12-4 and TRBJ1-2; the D gene is possibly TRBD1 (5 bases). V was trimmed by 7 bases and J by 8 bases, leaving 11 bases between them. This CDR3 region has 11 residues. The CDR3 DNA sequence: TGTGCCAGCACTTCAAGGGACGGCTACACCTTC. Protein product: CASTSRDGYTF.

CDR3 coding DNA: TGTGCCAGCAGCTTCCCGGAGGCAGGGGACACTGAAGCTTTCTTT. Encoded protein: CASSFPEAGDTEAFF. The rearrangement links TRBV11-1 to TRBJ1-1; maybe TRBD1 (6 bases). This CDR3 is built from 15 residues. Trimming cost V 3 bases and J 3 bases, with 14 bases left between them. Germline V gene data show CDR1 as SGHAT and CDR2 as FQDESV (reference sequence).

This clonotype was counted a few times. The V and J genes are TRBV9 and TRBJ2-3, with D perhaps matching TRBD2 (5 bases). The length of the CDR3 is 13 residues. The V gene lost 2 bases and the J gene lost 4 bases, with 8 bases spanning the gap. Germline-derived CDR1 and CDR2 are SGDLS and YYNGEE. CDR3 amino acids: CASSVEGADTQYF. For the CDR3, the DNA is TGTGCCAGCAGCGTCGAGGGCGCAGATACGCAGTATTTT.

This clonotype was detected a few times. The V call is TRBV11-2, the J call TRBJ2-2; TRBD2 matches 9 bases. The junction had 5 bases not matched to a gene; V was cut back by 8 bases and J by 1 base. The CDR3 sequence is 15 residues long. CDR1 and CDR2 from the germline V gene are SGHAT and FQNNGV. Here the CDR3 reads CASAPTSGNTGELFF. In nucleotides, the CDR3 is TGTGCCAGCGCTCCGACTAGCGGGAACACCGGGGAGCTGTTTTTT.

This clonotype was recorded only once. Because the CDR3 is missing its conserved closing phenylalanine or tryptophan, this is likely a read error. The DNA is omitted, as the CDR3 cannot be located on it reliably, and the CDR3 follows TCRdb's listing. The chain recombines TRBV11-2 with TRBJ2-2; TRBD2 is taken as the D call from the table, unchecked against the DNA. The CDR3 length is 20 residues, termini included. Per the germline V gene, CDR1 is SGHAT and CDR2 is FQNNGV. CDR3 amino acids: CAGTPSFGQGLAVNTGELFL.

The rearrangement uses TRBV2 and TRBJ2-1; D gene unclear. The CDR3 covers 13 residues. V shed 6 bases and J shed 7 bases, with 13 bases lying between them. Germline lookup yields CDR1 SNHLY and CDR2 FYNNEI. The CDR3 sequence: CASSDPEVNEQFF. The DNA of the CDR3 is TGTGCCAGCAGCGACCCCGAGGTTAATGAGCAGTTCTTC. Variable domain in full (rest from reference TRBV2 and TRBJ2-1): EPEVTQTPSHQVTQMGQEVILRCVPISNHLYFYWYRQILGQKVEFLVSFYNNEISEKSEIFDDQFSVERPDGSNFTLKIRSTKLEDSAMYFCASSDPEVNEQFFGPGTRLTVL.

The chain carries TRBV11-2 and TRBJ2-5, with 9 positions matching TRBD1. The germline V gene encodes CDR1 SGHAT and CDR2 FQNNGV. The CDR3 is 14 residues long. The trim removed 1 base at V and 5 bases at J, leaving 2 bases unmatched. The CDR3 sequence is CASSLAGQGETQYF. In DNA form, the CDR3 reads TGTGCCAGCAGCTTAGCCGGACAGGGGGAGACCCAGTACTTC.

The genes are TRBV11-3 and TRBJ2-1, with 9 bases matching TRBD2. This CDR3 is built from 15 residues. Germline V CDR1 and CDR2: SGHNT, YENEEA. Trimming took 9 bases from V and 8 from J; bases not matched to a gene: 14. DNA of the CDR3: TGTGCCAGGGGCTTGCGGCGGGAGGGACTCCATGAGCAGTTCTTC. It encodes CARGLRREGLHEQFF. Full variable domain (rest looked up from reference TRBV11-3 and TRBJ2-1): EAGVVQSPRYKIIEKKQPVAFWCNPISGHNTLYWYLQNLGQGPELLIRYENEEAVDDSQLPKDRFSAERLKGVDSTLKIQPAELGDSAVYLCARGLRREGLHEQFFGPGTRLTVL.

As concerns this clonotype: One end of the junction does not line up with germline, which may come from a read error. V is TRBV29-1 and J is TRBJ2-1, with 9 bases identical to TRBD1. CDR3 length equals 14 residues. Germline CDR1 is SQVTM and CDR2 is ANQGSEA. CDR3 DNA sequence: TGCAGCGTTGGGGGACGACAGGGGGGCAATGATCAGTTCTTC. Its protein product is CSVGGRQGGNDQFF.

This clonotype turned up a few times. Given the absence of the conserved phenylalanine or tryptophan at the CDR3 end, a read error is likely. The rearrangement joins TRBV28 to TRBJ1-6, with 7 bases fitting TRBD1. CDR1 is MDHEN, CDR2 SYDVKM, per germline. The CDR3 is 15 amino acids. V lost 2 bases to trimming and J lost 9 bases; unmatched junction nucleotides: 7. Here the CDR3 DNA reads TGTGCCAGCAGTTTAAGGCCAGGGGGTTCTTCACCCCTCCACCTT. Residues: CASSLRPGGSSPLHL.

This clonotype showed up just a few times. The rearrangement uses TRBV6-5 and TRBJ2-1, with D possibly TRBD1 on 5 matching bases. CDR1 is MNHEY and CDR2 is SVGAGI in the germline V gene. V lost 6 bases and J 4 bases, leaving 22 bases between the germline ends. The CDR3 has 17 residues. This chain's CDR3 is CASRTDRQYRAYNEQFF. The CDR3 region has the DNA TGTGCCAGCAGAACTGACAGACAATACCGGGCGTACAATGAGCAGTTCTTC.

A note on this clonotype: Given the absence of the conserved phenylalanine or tryptophan at the CDR3 end, a read error is likely. V is TRBV11-3 and J is TRBJ2-1, with TRBD2 identical over 9 bases. From germline, CDR1 is SGHNT and CDR2 YENEEA. The CDR3 is 15 amino acids. The J segment lost 9 bases and the V segment lost 3 bases, leaving 9 bases of the junction unmatched. CDR3 DNA sequence: TGTGCCAGCAGCTTGCGGCGGGAGGGGCTCCGTGAGCAGTTCCTC. Translated: CASSLRREGLREQFL.

The genes are TRBV29-1 and TRBJ2-7, with 9 bases fitting TRBD1. The CDR3 extends over 14 amino acids. The V gene end was trimmed by 4 bases and the J gene end by 4 bases; junction bases not matched to a gene: 8. Germline CDR1 reads SQVTM; CDR2 reads ANQGSEA. CDR3 residues: CSVGRDRVGYEQYF. In nucleotides, the CDR3 is TGCAGCGTTGGCCGGGACAGGGTGGGATACGAGCAGTACTTC.

V gene TRBV10-2 combines with J gene TRBJ1-2; weak D call: TRBD1 (5 bases). There are 12 residues in the CDR3. The V and J ends lost 6 bases and 10 bases respectively, with 15 bases between them. Germline values: CDR1 WSHSY, CDR2 SAAADI. CDR3 DNA: TGCGCCAGCAGGGGTAACGCGGGGGACTACACCTTC. Its protein product is CASRGNAGDYTF.

The chain employs TRBV11-2 and TRBJ2-1; 9 bases match TRBD2. Per germline, CDR1 SGHAT and CDR2 FQNNGV. This CDR3 comprises 14 residues. The V segment lost 6 bases and the J segment 5 bases; nucleotides outside the gene matches: 5. The CDR3 reads CASSLTSGNNEQFF. CDR3 bases: TGTGCCAGCAGTCTGACTAGCGGAAACAATGAGCAGTTCTTC.

Worth noting for this clonotype: Just one base apart from a much larger clone, this may be a read error. The chain couples TRBV7-3 to TRBJ2-3; no definite D call. CDR3 length: 13 residues. V was trimmed by 5 bases and J by 1 base, leaving 7 bases between them. Germline V gives CDR1 SGHTA, CDR2 FQGTGA. The CDR3 nucleotides are TGTGCCAGCAGCCTCACAGGCACAGATACGCAGTATTTT. It is translated as CASSLTGTDTQYF.

The chain links TRBV10-3 to TRBJ2-3; the match to TRBD2 covers 14 bases. Germline V gene lookup returns CDR1 ENHRY and CDR2 SYGVKD. Germline trimming cut 11 bases from V and 2 bases from J; bases unmatched to any gene: 6. There are 15 residues in the CDR3. The CDR3 loop reads CASGGLAGDTDTQYF. Here the CDR3 DNA reads TGTGCCTCCGGGGGACTAGCGGGAGACACAGATACGCAGTATTTT.